The 21 T cell receptor beta chains presented below share a single source sample, sequenced in a study of shared clonotypes between healthy human individuals (TCRdb year 2020). CD8 naive samples were obtained by positive selection for CCR7 among CD45RO-negative cells, yielding a CD45RA+CCR7+ population from which TemRA cells were excluded. To prepare the library, the immunoSEQ multiplex PCR assay was applied. TCRdb mirrors the immuneACCESS table, restricted to in-frame sequences. Some clones are absent from its copies; in checked studies, under half trace to an unresolved V gene, and the reason for the others is unknown. This sample lists around 2,100,000 clones; about 95% were detected once. The leading ten clones occupy 1.2% of the sample. What was sequenced was naive CD8+ T cells sorted from blood. Read against the paper, the sample's cell subset or site label means: CD45RA+CCR7+. These receptors originate from a man aged 18-30 years in good health.

A remark on this clone: Other DNA sequences in the same sample also yield this CDR3. CDR3 sequence (DNA): TGTGCCAGCAGCTTACGCGGGGGATCCTACGAGCAGTACTTC. Protein sequence: CASSLRGGSYEQYF. The rearrangement links TRBV13 to TRBJ2-7, with TRBD2 matching over 7 bases. Germline V gene sequence: CDR1 PRHDT, CDR2 FYEKMQ (reference sequence). V gave up 2 bases and J gave up 1 base; unmatched junction bases: 2. The CDR3 consists of 14 residues.

On this clone: The same CDR3 can be traced to other DNA sequences in this sample. The J gene is TRBJ2-2, the V gene TRBV4-1; D unclear. In germline, CDR1 is MGHRA, CDR2 YSYEKL. The CDR3 extends over 14 amino acids. The V end lost 6 bases, the J end lost 0 bases, and 8 bases lay between the germline ends. The CDR3 DNA reads as TGCGCCAGCAGTCCCGGGCCGAACACCGGGGAGCTGTTTTTT. Translated: CASSPGPNTGELFF.

The chain carries TRBV4-3 and TRBJ1-1, with D tentatively TRBD1 (6 bases). Germline V gives CDR1 LGHNA, CDR2 YSLEER. The V and J ends lost 3 bases and 1 base respectively, with 9 bases between them. The CDR3 runs to 14 residues. Here the CDR3 reads CASSHGQTNTEAFF. CDR3 DNA sequence: TGCGCCAGCAGCCACGGACAGACGAACACTGAAGCTTTCTTT.

This clone came up once. This chain joins TRBV27 and TRBJ2-5; D remains unclear. The CDR3 totals 13 residues. Germline V CDR1 and CDR2: MNHEY, SMNVEV (reference sequence). V shed 11 bases and J shed 0 bases, with 13 bases lying between them. Here the CDR3 reads CASRPQYQETQYF. DNA for the CDR3: TGTGCCTCTCGACCCCAGTACCAAGAGACCCAGTACTTC.

This CDR3 is CSAAKTGPTYEQYF. CDR3 DNA sequence: TGCAGCGCCGCAAAGACAGGACCAACCTACGAGCAGTACTTC. V gene TRBV29-1 combines with J gene TRBJ2-7; D is perhaps TRBD1 (6 bases). Between the trimmed V and J ends, which lost 7 bases and 2 bases, there was a span of 18 bases. Germline CDR1 reads SQVTM; CDR2 reads ANQGSEA. CDR3 length equals 14 residues.

J is TRBJ1-5 and V is TRBV15; the match to TRBD1 covers 9 bases. CDR1 LNHNV and CDR2 YYDKDF come from the germline V gene (reference sequence). The CDR3 loop spans 15 amino acids. V lost 6 bases, J lost 6 bases, and 9 bases stayed unmatched. The CDR3 DNA is TGTGCCACCAGTATGGACAGGGGATTGGGTCAGCCCCAGCATTTT. This encodes CATSMDRGLGQPQHF.

The rearrangement links TRBV30 to TRBJ2-3; D unclear. V dropped 1 base and J dropped 0 bases, with 11 bases sitting between them. Germline CDR1 GTSNPN, CDR2 SVGIG (reference sequence). The CDR3 totals 15 residues. CDR3 amino acids: CAWSALSPSTDTQYF. The DNA for the CDR3 is TGTGCCTGGAGTGCTCTCAGCCCTAGCACAGATACGCAGTATTTT.

The V and J genes are TRBV6-5 and TRBJ2-7; D is unresolved. CDR1 and CDR2 (germline): MNHEY, SVGAGI. The CDR3 totals 13 residues. Trimming pared 5 bases from V and 7 bases from J, leaving 15 bases between. The CDR3, as DNA: TGTGCCAGCAGTCTCGGTGGTTTTTTAGAGCAGTACTTC. It codes for CASSLGGFLEQYF.

The chain has TRBV5-4 and TRBJ1-4; D might be TRBD1 (5 bases). The germline V gene has CDR1 SGHNT and CDR2 YYREEE (reference sequence). V was pared by 2 bases and J by 0 bases, with 17 bases between. The CDR3 runs to 18 residues. The CDR3 region has the DNA TGTGCCAGCAGCTTCAGTGGGGCAGGGTTCGCAACTAATGAAAAACTGTTTTTT. Its protein product is CASSFSGAGFATNEKLFF.

The genes are TRBV27 and TRBJ2-5; 8 bases match TRBD2. V shed 2 bases, J shed 7 bases, and the junction held 12 bases outside the gene matches. This CDR3 has 16 amino acids. The germline gives CDR1 MNHEY, CDR2 SMNVEV (reference sequence). The DNA for the CDR3 is TGTGCCAGCAGTTTACTCGGGGGGGATCCGGGAGGGACCCAGTACTTC. It specifies CASSLLGGDPGGTQYF.

This clone appeared a single time. The V gene is TRBV6-1, the J gene TRBJ1-5, with 8 bases aligning to TRBD1. The germline gives CDR1 MNHNS, CDR2 SASEGT. V gave up 10 bases and J gave up 5 bases; unmatched junction bases: 10. CDR3 length: 14 residues. CDR3 nucleotides: TGTGCCACCACGGGGCAGGGGGCTTATCAGCCCCAGCATTTT. Translated: CATTGQGAYQPQHF.

This chain joins TRBV5-1 and TRBJ1-5; D remains ambiguous. The CDR3 has 17 residues. The V end lost 3 bases, the J end lost 0 bases, and 16 bases lay between the germline ends. Germline values: CDR1 SGHRS, CDR2 YFSETQ. This chain's CDR3 is CASSWDGPLYSNQPQHF. CDR3 nucleotide sequence: TGCGCCAGCAGCTGGGATGGACCACTTTATAGCAATCAGCCCCAGCATTTT.

The sample holds one count of this clone. A much larger clone lies a single base off, so this may be a read error. Other nucleotide sequences in the sample specify the same CDR3. This chain uses TRBV2 with TRBJ1-1; no clear D gene. CDR3 length: 12 residues. CDR1 and CDR2 (germline): SNHLY, FYNNEI. V was clipped by 6 bases and J by 1 base, with 6 bases between them. The CDR3 DNA follows: TGTGCCAGCAGCGCAGGGAACACTGAAGCTTTCTTT. Its translation: CASSAGNTEAFF. The full variable domain, its missing parts supplied by reference TRBV2 and TRBJ1-1, is EPEVTQTPSHQVTQMGQEVILRCVPISNHLYFYWYRQILGQKVEFLVSFYNNEISEKSEIFDDQFSVERPDGSNFTLKIRSTKLEDSAMYFCASSAGNTEAFFGQGTRLTVV.

The gene calls are TRBV2 and TRBJ2-5, with TRBD2 matching 11 bases. The CDR3 loop spans 17 amino acids. The germline CDR1 and CDR2 sequences are SNHLY and FYNNEI. After removal of 3 bases from V and 5 bases from J, the junction contained 11 bases not matched to a gene. CDR3 DNA: TGTGCCAGCAGTGAGGGTCTAGCGGGAGGCCATGAGGAGACCCAGTACTTC. This translates into CASSEGLAGGHEETQYF.

The J gene is TRBJ2-3, the V gene TRBV27; weak D call: TRBD1 (6 bases). The CDR3 totals 16 residues. Germline V gene data show CDR1 as MNHEY and CDR2 as SMNVEV (reference sequence). Between the trimmed V and J ends, which lost 4 bases and 3 bases, there was a span of 17 bases. For the CDR3, the DNA is TGTGCCAGCAGTTCCCGGGACACCACGGCGACAGATACGCAGTATTTT. As protein: CASSSRDTTATDTQYF.

J is TRBJ1-6 and V is TRBV19; possibly TRBD1 for D (5 bases). This CDR3 comprises 14 residues. Trimming took 7 bases from V and 6 from J, leaving 13 bases between them. Looked up from germline, CDR1 is LNHDA and CDR2 is SQIVND (reference sequence). The DNA of the CDR3 is TGTGCCAGTACCGGGGCACTTAGTAATTCACCCCTCCACTTT. Residues: CASTGALSNSPLHF.

The rearrangement uses TRBV6-6 and TRBJ2-1; TRBD2 might be the D (6 bases). Trimming took 5 bases from V and 7 from J, leaving 6 bases between them. Germline V lookup: CDR1 MNHNY, CDR2 SVGAGI (reference sequence). The CDR3 has 11 amino acids. CDR3 in DNA: TGTGCCAGCAGTGGAGGGAATGAGCAGTTCTTC. This codes for CASSGGNEQFF.

Here the CDR3 reads CASSLVGLGSPLHF. For the CDR3, the DNA is TGTGCCAGCAGTTTAGTAGGTTTAGGGTCACCCCTCCACTTT. The J gene is TRBJ1-6, the V gene TRBV28; D ambiguous. This CDR3 region has 14 residues. Germline CDR1 MDHEN, CDR2 SYDVKM. V was trimmed by 2 bases and J by 10 bases, leaving 12 bases between them.

The V and J genes are TRBV10-2 and TRBJ2-7; D gene ambiguous. Germline V CDR1 and CDR2: WSHSY, SAAADI. The V end lost 5 bases, the J end lost 1 base, and 9 bases lay between the germline ends. The CDR3 is 13 amino acids. CDR3 loop: CASSSDLSYEQYF. As DNA, the CDR3 is TGCGCCAGCAGTTCCGACTTATCCTACGAGCAGTACTTC.

The chain uses TRBV6-6 and TRBJ2-2; D possibly corresponds to TRBD2 (7 bases). The V gene lost 7 bases and the J gene lost 6 bases, with 18 bases spanning the gap. The germline gives CDR1 MNHNY, CDR2 SVGAGI (reference sequence). The CDR3 has 15 amino acids. This CDR3 is CASIPWGGRPGELFF. The CDR3 DNA reads TGTGCCAGCATCCCCTGGGGGGGCAGGCCCGGGGAGCTGTTTTTT.

This chain uses TRBV4-2 with TRBJ2-5; 10 positions agree with TRBD2. V shed 4 bases and J 4 bases; nucleotides not matched to a gene: 12. CDR1 and CDR2 from the germline V gene are LGHNA and YNFKEQ. The CDR3 has 17 amino acids. Written as DNA, the CDR3 is TGTGCCAGCAGCCCCCTCCCCCTAGCGGGAGAGGGAGAGACCCAGTACTTC. Translated, it gives CASSPLPLAGEGETQYF.